This T cell receptor (beta chain) originates from a study of PD-1 blockade in classical Hodgkin lymphoma. Study-wide context: Nivolumab 3 mg/kg was given intravenously every 2 weeks. The study, taken as a whole, reports: Significant TCR diversity gains by C4D1 occurred in CD4+ but not CD8+ cells.

Details on this clone: What it binds is unknown.

Trimming cost V 8 bases and J 2 bases, with 13 bases left between them. The germline V gene has CDR1 SEHNR and CDR2 FQNEAQ (reference sequence). CDR3 length: 13 residues. Each of the patients experienced relapse following autologous stem cell transplantation, and their brentuximab vedotin exposure differed. Here immunoSEQ multiplex PCR was the method, and the copy in TCRdb shows in-frame clones only, minus some. Altogether roughly 38,000 clones are present, 86% being singletons, with the ten largest covering 5.5%. The chain has TRBV7-9 and TRBJ2-7; TRBD1 is a possible D gene (5 bases). The clonotype originates from a human donor with classical Hodgkin lymphoma. The specimen was peripheral blood mononuclear cells (PBMCs), collected before the second cycle of nivolumab. The CDR3 reads CASSRTGPYEQYF. CDR3 DNA sequence: TGTGCCAGCTCCCGAACAGGCCCCTACGAGCAGTACTTC.